A single TCR beta chain is shown here with its context. This record belongs to a study of radiation and T cells in renal cell carcinoma. Described time point: baseline pretreatment blood. Treatment: 15 Gy SBRT to primary tumor, nephrectomy 4 weeks later. Trimming took off 2 bases at V and 5 bases at J, with 2 bases between the two ends. The CDR3 extends over 11 amino acids. From germline, CDR1 is SGHAT and CDR2 FQDESV (reference sequence). Some clones are missing from TCRdb's copy, which holds only in-frame ones; the method was immunoSEQ multiplex PCR. The table records some 100,000 clones, 82% of them present only once.

The receptor was derived from a man aged 60 to 69 with renal cell carcinoma. This specimen consisted of blood, obtained from a patient whose treatment included radiotherapy and nephrectomy. J is TRBJ2-3 and V is TRBV11-1; D is uncertain. In nucleotides, the CDR3 is TGTGCCAGCAGCTTACGAGATACGCAGTATTTT. It encodes CASSLRDTQYF.